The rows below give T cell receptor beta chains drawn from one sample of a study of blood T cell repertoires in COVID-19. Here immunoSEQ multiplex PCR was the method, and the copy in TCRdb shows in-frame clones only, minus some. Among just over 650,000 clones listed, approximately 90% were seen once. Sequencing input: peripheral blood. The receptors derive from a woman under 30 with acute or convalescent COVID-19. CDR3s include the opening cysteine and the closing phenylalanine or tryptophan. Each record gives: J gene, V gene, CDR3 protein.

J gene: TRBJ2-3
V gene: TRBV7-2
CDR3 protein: CASSLRTSSLGTDTQYF

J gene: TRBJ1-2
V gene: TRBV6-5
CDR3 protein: CASSYRGFGYTF

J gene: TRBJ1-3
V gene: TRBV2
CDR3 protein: CASRARQISGNTIYF

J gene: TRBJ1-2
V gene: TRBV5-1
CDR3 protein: CASSRGQGNGNYGYTF

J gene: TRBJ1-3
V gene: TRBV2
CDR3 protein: CASFGQGSGNTIYF

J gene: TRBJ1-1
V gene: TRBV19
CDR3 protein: CASSIRPGVRHTEAFF

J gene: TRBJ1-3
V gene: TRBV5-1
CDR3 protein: CASSLASPGRDSGNTIYF

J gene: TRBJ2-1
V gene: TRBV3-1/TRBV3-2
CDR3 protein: CASTSSLSSYNEQFF

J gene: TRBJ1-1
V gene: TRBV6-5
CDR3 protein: CASTPAGTEAFF

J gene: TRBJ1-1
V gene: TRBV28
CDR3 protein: CASSLTVSGVLAFF

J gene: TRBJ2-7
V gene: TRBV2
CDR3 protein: CASSESIGVHLRVF

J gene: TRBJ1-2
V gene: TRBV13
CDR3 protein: CASSLIKIADYGYTF

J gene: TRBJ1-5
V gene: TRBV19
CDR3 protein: CASTTDRALNSNQPQHF

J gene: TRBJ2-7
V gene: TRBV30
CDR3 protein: CAWSVRGPYEQYF

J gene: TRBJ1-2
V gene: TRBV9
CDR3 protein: CASSVAGGNRGYTF

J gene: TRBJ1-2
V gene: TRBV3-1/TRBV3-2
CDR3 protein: CASSHGREAGYTF

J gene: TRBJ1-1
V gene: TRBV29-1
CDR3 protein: CSAHSTEAFF

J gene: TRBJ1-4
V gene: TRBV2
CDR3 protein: CASSAVATNEKLFF

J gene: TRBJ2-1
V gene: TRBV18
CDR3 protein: CASSPTGYDEQFF

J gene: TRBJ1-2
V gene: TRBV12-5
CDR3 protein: CASGFEALPYYGYTF

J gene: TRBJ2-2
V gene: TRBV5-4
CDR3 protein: CASSPLAGGVTGELFF

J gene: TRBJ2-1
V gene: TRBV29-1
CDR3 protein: CSVETGLGNEQFF

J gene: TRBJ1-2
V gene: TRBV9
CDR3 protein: CASSVGGGRYGYTF

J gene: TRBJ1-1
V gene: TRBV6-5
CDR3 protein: CASSYSGGYGAEAFF

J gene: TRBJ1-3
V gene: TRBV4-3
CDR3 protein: CASSQVDPGLLPGGNTIYF

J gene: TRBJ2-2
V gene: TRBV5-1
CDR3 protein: CASSSGQGDGELFF

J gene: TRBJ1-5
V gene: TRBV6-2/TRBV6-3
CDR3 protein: CASSYYRDQPQHF

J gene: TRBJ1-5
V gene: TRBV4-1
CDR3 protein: CASSPISGQNNQPQHF

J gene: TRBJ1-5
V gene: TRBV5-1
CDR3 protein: CASSPGTGANQPQHF